The 3 T cell receptor beta chains reported below all come from one sample, sequenced in a study of T cell changes during pregnancy in multiple sclerosis (dated by TCRdb to about 2019). Receptor amplification or capture employed the immunoSEQ multiplex PCR assay. This is the immuneACCESS table as TCRdb keeps it, with only in-frame sequences that have V and J called. A part of the clones is gone; compared with another copy, unresolved V genes explain less than half, and the rest is unexplained. The sample data list tens of thousands of clones, and roughly 91% of these were observed just once. Roughly 6.1% of the sample is held by the ten biggest clonotypes. The specimen comprised CD8+ T cells from peripheral blood mononuclear cells, sampled in the second trimester of pregnancy. All receptors come from a female donor with multiple sclerosis, enrolled in a pregnancy study.

This clone has only one observation. The CDR3 loop is CAWTNTGELFF. For the CDR3, the DNA is TGTGCCTGGACTAACACCGGGGAGCTGTTTTTT. The rearrangement links TRBV30 to TRBJ2-2; D is undetermined. V shed 4 bases and J shed 2 bases, with 2 bases lying between them. CDR3 length: 11 amino acids. Germline V CDR1 and CDR2: GTSNPN, SVGIG (reference sequence).

The V gene is TRBV29-1, the J gene TRBJ2-2; 10 bases align to TRBD1. The CDR3 totals 14 residues. Germline-derived CDR1 and CDR2 are SQVTM and ANQGSEA. J gave up 7 bases and V 6 bases, and 8 bases lay outside the gene matches. The CDR3 region is CSVGVGQGHGELFF. CDR3 bases: TGCAGCGTGGGGGTGGGACAGGGGCACGGGGAGCTGTTTTTT.

This chain connects TRBV2 to TRBJ2-3; 10 bases are shared with TRBD1. The CDR3 is made up of 15 amino acids. In germline, CDR1 is SNHLY, CDR2 FYNNEI. The junction had 4 bases not matched to a gene; V was cut back by 5 bases and J by 2 bases. The CDR3 sequence is CASSRTGGNTDTQYF. CDR3 DNA sequence: TGTGCCAGCAGTAGGACAGGGGGGAACACAGATACGCAGTATTTT.